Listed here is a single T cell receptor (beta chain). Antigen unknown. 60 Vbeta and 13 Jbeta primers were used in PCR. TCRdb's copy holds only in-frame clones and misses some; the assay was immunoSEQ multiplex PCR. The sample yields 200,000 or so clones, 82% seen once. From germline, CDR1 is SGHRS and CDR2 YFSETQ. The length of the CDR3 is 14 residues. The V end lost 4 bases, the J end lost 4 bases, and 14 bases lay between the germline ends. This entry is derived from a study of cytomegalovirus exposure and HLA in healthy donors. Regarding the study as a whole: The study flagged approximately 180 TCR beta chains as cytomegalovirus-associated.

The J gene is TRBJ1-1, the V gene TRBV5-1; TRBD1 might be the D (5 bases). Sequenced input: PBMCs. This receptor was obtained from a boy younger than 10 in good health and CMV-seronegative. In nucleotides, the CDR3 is TGCGCCAGCAGCGACCGGGGGAGGGGCACTGAAGCTTTCTTT. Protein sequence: CASSDRGRGTEAFF.